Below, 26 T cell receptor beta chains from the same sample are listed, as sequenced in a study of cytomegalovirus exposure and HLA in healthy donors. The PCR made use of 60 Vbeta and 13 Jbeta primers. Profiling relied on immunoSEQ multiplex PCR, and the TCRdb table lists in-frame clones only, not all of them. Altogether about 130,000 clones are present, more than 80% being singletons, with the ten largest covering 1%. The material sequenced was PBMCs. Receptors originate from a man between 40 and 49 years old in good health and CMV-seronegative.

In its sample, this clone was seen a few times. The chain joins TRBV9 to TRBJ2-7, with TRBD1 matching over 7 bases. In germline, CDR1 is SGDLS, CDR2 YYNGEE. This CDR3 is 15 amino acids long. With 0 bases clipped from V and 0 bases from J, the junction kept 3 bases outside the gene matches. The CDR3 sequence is CASSVEGQSSYEQYF. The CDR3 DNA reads TGTGCCAGCAGCGTAGAGGGACAGAGCTCCTACGAGCAGTACTTC.

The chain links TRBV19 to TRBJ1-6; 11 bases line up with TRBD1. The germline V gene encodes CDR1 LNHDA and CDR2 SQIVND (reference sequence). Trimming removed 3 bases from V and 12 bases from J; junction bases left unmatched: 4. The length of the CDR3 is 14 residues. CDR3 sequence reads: CASSMDRGRLPLHF. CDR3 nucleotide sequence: TGTGCCAGTAGTATGGACAGGGGGCGCTTACCCCTCCACTTT.

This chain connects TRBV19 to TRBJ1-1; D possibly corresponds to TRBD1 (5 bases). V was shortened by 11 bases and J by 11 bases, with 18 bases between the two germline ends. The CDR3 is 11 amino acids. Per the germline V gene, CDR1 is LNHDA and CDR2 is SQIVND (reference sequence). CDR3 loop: CACNGGGVAFF. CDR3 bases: TGTGCCTGTAATGGTGGAGGGGTGGCTTTCTTT.

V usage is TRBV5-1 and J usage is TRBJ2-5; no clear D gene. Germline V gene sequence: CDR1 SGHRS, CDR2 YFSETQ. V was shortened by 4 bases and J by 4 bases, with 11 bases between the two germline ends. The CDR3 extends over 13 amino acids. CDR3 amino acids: CASSTQEGETQYF. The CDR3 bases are TGCGCCAGCAGCACCCAGGAAGGAGAGACCCAGTACTTC.

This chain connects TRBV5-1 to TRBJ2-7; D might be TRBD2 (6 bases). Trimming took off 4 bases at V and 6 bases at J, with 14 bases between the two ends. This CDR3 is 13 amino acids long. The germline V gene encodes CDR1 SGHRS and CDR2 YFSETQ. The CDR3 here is CASSPRLGVEQYF. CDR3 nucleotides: TGCGCCAGCAGCCCGCGACTAGGGGTCGAGCAGTACTTC.

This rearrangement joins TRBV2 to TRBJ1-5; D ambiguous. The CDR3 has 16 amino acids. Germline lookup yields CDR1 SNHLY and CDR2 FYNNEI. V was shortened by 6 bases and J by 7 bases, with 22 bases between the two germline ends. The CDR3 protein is CASSNLSRHPRQPQHF. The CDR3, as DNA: TGTGCCAGCAGCAATCTCTCTCGACATCCTCGGCAGCCCCAGCATTTT.

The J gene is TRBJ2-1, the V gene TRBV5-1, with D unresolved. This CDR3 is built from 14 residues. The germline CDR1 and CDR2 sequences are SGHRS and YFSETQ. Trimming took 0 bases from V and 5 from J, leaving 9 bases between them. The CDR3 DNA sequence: TGCGCCAGCAGCTTGGTGCCAGGAAACAATGAGCAGTTCTTC. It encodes CASSLVPGNNEQFF. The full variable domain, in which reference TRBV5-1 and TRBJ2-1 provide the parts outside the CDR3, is KAGVTQTPRYLIKTRGQQVTLSCSPISGHRSVSWYQQTPGQGLQFLFEYFSETQRNKGNFPGRFSGRQFSNSRSEMNVSTLELGDSALYLCASSLVPGNNEQFFGPGTRLTVL.

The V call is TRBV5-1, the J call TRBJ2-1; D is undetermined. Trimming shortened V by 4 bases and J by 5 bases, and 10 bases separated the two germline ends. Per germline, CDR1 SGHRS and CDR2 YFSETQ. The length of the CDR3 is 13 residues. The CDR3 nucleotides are TGCGCCAGCAGCCCCCGACTGAACAATGAGCAGTTCTTC. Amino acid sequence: CASSPRLNNEQFF. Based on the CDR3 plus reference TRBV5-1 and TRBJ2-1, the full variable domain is KAGVTQTPRYLIKTRGQQVTLSCSPISGHRSVSWYQQTPGQGLQFLFEYFSETQRNKGNFPGRFSGRQFSNSRSEMNVSTLELGDSALYLCASSPRLNNEQFFGPGTRLTVL.

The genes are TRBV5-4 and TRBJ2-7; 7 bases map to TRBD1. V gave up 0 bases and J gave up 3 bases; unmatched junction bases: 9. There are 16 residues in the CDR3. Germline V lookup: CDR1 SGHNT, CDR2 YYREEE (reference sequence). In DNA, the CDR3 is TGTGCCAGCAGCTTGGCCCCGGACAGGCCAAGCTACGAGCAGTACTTC. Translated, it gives CASSLAPDRPSYEQYF.

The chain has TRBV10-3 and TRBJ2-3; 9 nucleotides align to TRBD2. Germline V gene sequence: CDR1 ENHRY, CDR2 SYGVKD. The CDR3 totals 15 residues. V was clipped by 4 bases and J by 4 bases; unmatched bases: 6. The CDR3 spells CAISGAGGRPDTQYF. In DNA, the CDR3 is TGTGCCATCAGTGGGGCGGGGGGGCGTCCAGATACGCAGTATTTT.

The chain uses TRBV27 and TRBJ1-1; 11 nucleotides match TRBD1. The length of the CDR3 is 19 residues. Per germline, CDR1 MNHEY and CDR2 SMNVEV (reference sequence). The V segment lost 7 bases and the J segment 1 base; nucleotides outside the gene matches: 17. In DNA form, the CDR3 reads TGTGCCAGCATAGGGGGCCCCCGGACAGGGGGCGCCGGGAACACTGAAGCTTTCTTT. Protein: CASIGGPRTGGAGNTEAFF.

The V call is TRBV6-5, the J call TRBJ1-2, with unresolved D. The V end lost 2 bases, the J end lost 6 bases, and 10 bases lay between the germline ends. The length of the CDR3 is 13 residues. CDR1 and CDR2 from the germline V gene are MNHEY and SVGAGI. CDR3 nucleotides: TGTGCCAGCAGTTACAAGTCAGTCGATGGCTACACCTTC. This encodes CASSYKSVDGYTF.

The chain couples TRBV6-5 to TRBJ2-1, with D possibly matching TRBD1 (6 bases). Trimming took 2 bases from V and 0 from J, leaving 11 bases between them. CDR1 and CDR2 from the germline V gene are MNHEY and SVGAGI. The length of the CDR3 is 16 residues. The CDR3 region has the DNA TGTGCCAGCAGTTACCGGACAGAGAGCTCCTACAATGAGCAGTTCTTC. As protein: CASSYRTESSYNEQFF.

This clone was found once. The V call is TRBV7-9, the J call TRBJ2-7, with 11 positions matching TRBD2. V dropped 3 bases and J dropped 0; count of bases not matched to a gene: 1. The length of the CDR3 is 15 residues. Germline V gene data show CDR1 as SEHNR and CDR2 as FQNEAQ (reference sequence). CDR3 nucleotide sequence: TGTGCCAGCAGCTTTCTAGCGGGGGGCTCCTACGAGCAGTACTTC. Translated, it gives CASSFLAGGSYEQYF.

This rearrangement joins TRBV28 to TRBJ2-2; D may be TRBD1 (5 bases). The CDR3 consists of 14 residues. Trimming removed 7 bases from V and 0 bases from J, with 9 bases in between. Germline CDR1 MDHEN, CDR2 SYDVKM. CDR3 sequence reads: CASNRQTNTGELFF. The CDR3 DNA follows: TGTGCCAGCAATAGACAGACGAACACCGGGGAGCTGTTTTTT.

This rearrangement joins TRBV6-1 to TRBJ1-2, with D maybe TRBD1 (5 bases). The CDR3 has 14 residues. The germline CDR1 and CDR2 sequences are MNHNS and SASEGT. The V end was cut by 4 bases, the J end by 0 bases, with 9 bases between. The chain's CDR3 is CASSGQLANYGYTF. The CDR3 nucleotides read TGTGCCAGCAGTGGACAGTTAGCTAACTATGGCTACACCTTC.

The chain's CDR3 is CASSLLPGGLAGGSSYNEQFF. Written as DNA, the CDR3 is TGTGCCAGCAGCTTACTGCCCGGAGGGCTAGCGGGAGGGAGCTCCTACAATGAGCAGTTCTTC. The chain is built from TRBV7-3 and TRBJ2-1, with TRBD2 matching over 12 bases. This CDR3 region has 21 residues. Trimming took 2 bases from V and 0 from J; bases not matched to a gene: 14. Germline CDR1 is SGHTA and CDR2 is FQGTGA.

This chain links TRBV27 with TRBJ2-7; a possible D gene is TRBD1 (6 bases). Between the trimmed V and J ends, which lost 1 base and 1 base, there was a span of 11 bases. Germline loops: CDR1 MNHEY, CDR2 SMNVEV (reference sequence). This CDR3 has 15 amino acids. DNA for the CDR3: TGTGCCAGCAGTTTATACCCAGGGGATTCCTACGAGCAGTACTTC. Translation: CASSLYPGDSYEQYF.

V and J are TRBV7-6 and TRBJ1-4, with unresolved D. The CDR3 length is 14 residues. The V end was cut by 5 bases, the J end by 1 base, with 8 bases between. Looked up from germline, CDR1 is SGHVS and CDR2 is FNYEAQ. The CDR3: CASSLGGTNEKLFF. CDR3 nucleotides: TGTGCCAGCAGCCTGGGAGGAACTAATGAAAAACTGTTTTTT.

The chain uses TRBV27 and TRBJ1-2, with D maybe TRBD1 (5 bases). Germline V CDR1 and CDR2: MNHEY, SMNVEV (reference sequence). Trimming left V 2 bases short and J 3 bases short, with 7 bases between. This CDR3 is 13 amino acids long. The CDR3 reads CASSLPGYYGYTF. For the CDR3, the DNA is TGTGCCAGCAGTTTACCAGGGTACTATGGCTACACCTTC.

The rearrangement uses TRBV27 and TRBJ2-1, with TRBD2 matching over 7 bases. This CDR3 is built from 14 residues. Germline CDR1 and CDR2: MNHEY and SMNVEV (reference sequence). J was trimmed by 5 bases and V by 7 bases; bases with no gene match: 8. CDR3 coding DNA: TGTGCCAGCACCCAGTCGGGGGGAAACAATGAGCAGTTCTTC. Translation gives CASTQSGGNNEQFF.

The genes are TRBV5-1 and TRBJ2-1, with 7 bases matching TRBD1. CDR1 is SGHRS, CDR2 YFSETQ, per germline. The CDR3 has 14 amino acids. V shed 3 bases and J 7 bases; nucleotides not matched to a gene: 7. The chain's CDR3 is CASSSAGTVNEQFF. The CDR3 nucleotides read TGCGCCAGCAGCTCCGCCGGGACAGTTAATGAGCAGTTCTTC.

As DNA, the CDR3 is TGTGCCTGGAATGGGCAGGGCGAGGCCAACGTCCTGACTTTC. Translation gives CAWNGQGEANVLTF. The chain links TRBV30 to TRBJ2-6; TRBD1 is a possible D gene (5 bases). Trimming left V 4 bases short and J 6 bases short, with 13 bases between. The CDR3 covers 14 residues. Germline CDR1 reads GTSNPN; CDR2 reads SVGIG (reference sequence).

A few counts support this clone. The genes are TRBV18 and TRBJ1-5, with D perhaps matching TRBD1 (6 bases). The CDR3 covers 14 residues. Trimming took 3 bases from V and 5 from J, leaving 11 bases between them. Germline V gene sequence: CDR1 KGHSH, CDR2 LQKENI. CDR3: CASSPGRGDQPQHF. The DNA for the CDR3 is TGTGCCAGCTCACCCGGCAGGGGTGATCAGCCCCAGCATTTT.

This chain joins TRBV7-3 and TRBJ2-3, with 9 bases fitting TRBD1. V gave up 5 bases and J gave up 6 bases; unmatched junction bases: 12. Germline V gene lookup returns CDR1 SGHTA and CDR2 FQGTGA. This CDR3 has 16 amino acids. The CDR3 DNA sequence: TGTGCCAGCAGCCGTGGTTCAGGGACAGGGAGGGATACGCAGTATTTT. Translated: CASSRGSGTGRDTQYF.

For the CDR3, the DNA is TGCGCCAGCAGCTTGGCCGGCGCGGCGGGTGAAAAACTGTTTTTT. This translates into CASSLAGAAGEKLFF. This chain connects TRBV5-1 to TRBJ1-4; D not resolved. Germline CDR1 is SGHRS and CDR2 is YFSETQ. This CDR3 contains 15 residues. The V end was cut by 0 bases, the J end by 7 bases, with 13 bases between.